This T cell receptor beta chain is drawn from a study of Ad26.COV2.S vaccination and SARS-CoV-2 variants. Study-wide points: Quantification of TCR breadth and depth may have yielded underestimates of total T cell responses.

Data came from immunoSEQ multiplex PCR; TCRdb stores just in-frame clones and leaves some out. The data hold fewer than 400,000 clones, with about 89% observed a single time. Germline CDR1 reads SGHAT; CDR2 reads FQNNGV. Trimming removed 0 bases from V and 6 bases from J, with 6 bases in between. The CDR3 covers 13 residues. Notes on this clone: Its antigen is still unknown.

Specified treatment: about 20 received Ad26.COV2.S at low or high dose, single or two shots; several received placebo; per-sample allocation not given. Collection of samples fell on day 63 after the first vaccine or placebo injection. This sequence joins TRBV11-2 and TRBJ2-4, with a weak D call TRBD1 (6 bases). This receptor was obtained from a person aged 18 to 65 who received the Ad26.COV2.S COVID-19 vaccine or a placebo. The sequencing used peripheral blood, collected in a trial of Ad26.COV2.S vaccine versus placebo. DNA for the CDR3: TGTGCCAGCAGCTTAGAGGACAGAAACATTCAGTACTTC. Translating gives CASSLEDRNIQYF.